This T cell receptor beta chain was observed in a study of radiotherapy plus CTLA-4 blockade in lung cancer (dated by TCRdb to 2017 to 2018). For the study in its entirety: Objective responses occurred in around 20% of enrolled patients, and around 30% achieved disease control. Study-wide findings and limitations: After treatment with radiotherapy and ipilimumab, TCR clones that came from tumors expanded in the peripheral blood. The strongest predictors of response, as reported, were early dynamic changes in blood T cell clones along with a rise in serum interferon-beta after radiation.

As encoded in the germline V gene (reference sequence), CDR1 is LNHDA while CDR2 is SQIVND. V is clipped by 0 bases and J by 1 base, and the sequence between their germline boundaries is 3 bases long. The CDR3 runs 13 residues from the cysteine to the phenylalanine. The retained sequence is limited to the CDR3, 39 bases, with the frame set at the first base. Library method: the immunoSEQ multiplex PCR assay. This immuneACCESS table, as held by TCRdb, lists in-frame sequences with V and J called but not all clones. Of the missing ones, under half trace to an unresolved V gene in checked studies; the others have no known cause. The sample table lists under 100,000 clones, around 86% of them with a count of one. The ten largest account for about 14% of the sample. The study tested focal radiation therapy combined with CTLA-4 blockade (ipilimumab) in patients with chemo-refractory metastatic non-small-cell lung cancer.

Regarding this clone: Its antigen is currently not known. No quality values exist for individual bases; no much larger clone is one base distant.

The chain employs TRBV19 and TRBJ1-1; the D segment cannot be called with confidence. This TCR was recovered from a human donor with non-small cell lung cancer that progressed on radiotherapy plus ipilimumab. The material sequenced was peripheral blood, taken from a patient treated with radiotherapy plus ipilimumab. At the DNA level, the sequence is TGTGCCAGTAGTATAGATCGGAACACTGAAGCTTTCTTT. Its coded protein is CASSIDRNTEAFF.